A single sample is the source of the 25 T cell receptor beta chains below, sequenced in a study of blood T cell repertoires in COVID-19. TCRdb's table, derived via immunoSEQ multiplex PCR, lists solely in-frame clones and lacks some. The sample lists 100,000 to 120,000 clones, about 88% seen once, with almost 8.5% in the top ten. The sequenced sample consisted of peripheral blood. Source of these receptors: a woman in her 70s who had recovered from COVID-19.

The chain couples TRBV28 to TRBJ1-2, with TRBD1 identical over 7 bases. J lost 7 bases, V lost 6 bases, and 8 bases had no gene match. The germline gives CDR1 MDHEN, CDR2 SYDVKM. The CDR3 covers 13 residues. DNA for the CDR3: TGTGCCAGCAGGAAACAGGGGTCGAGTGGCTACACCTTC. Amino acid sequence: CASRKQGSSGYTF.

The genes are TRBV7-3 and TRBJ1-3, with 8 positions matching TRBD1. This CDR3 comprises 17 residues. Germline values: CDR1 SGHTA, CDR2 FQGTGA. V lost 5 bases and J lost 0; bases outside the gene matches: 9. The CDR3 region has the DNA TGTGCCAGCAGCCCACGACAGGGGAGGTACTCTGGAAACACCATATATTTT. Translated: CASSPRQGRYSGNTIYF.

This chain connects TRBV27 to TRBJ1-2; the D gene is possibly TRBD1 (6 bases). The V end lost 3 bases, the J end lost 6 bases, and 17 bases lay between the germline ends. The CDR3 loop spans 15 amino acids. Germline V gene sequence: CDR1 MNHEY, CDR2 SMNVEV (reference sequence). The CDR3 region is CASSLGRGTQDGYTF. CDR3 nucleotides: TGTGCCAGCAGTTTGGGCAGGGGAACCCAAGATGGCTACACCTTC.

The J gene is TRBJ1-2, the V gene TRBV4-3; D gene ambiguous. Trimming stripped 0 bases from V and 5 bases from J, with 13 bases between. Germline lookup yields CDR1 LGHNA and CDR2 YSLEER. The CDR3 contains 15 residues. The CDR3 sequence: CASSQEAGSPYGYTF. CDR3 in DNA: TGCGCCAGCAGCCAAGAGGCGGGGTCCCCGTATGGCTACACCTTC.

V is TRBV30 and J is TRBJ2-1; 8 nucleotides line up with TRBD1. CDR3 length: 15 amino acids. The V gene end was trimmed by 1 base and the J gene end by 4 bases; junction bases not matched to a gene: 6. Germline loops: CDR1 GTSNPN, CDR2 SVGIG (reference sequence). The CDR3 region has the DNA TGTGCCTGGAGTGCCGGGACAGGTTTTTACAATGAGCAGTTCTTC. It yields the protein CAWSAGTGFYNEQFF.

This clone has just a few counts. V and J are TRBV7-2 and TRBJ1-6, with D perhaps TRBD1 (5 bases). The germline V and J ends were trimmed by 4 bases and 1 base, with 17 bases remaining between them. Germline CDR1 SGHTA, CDR2 FQGNSA. This CDR3 spans 18 amino acids. Here the CDR3 DNA reads TGTGCCAGCAGCTCGGGCCCTGGAAAGGGGTCCTATAATTCACCCCTCCACTTT. Translated, it gives CASSSGPGKGSYNSPLHF.

The chain has TRBV18 and TRBJ1-1; weak D call: TRBD1 (5 bases). V shed 7 bases and J shed 0 bases, with 15 bases lying between them. Germline V gene lookup returns CDR1 KGHSH and CDR2 LQKENI. CDR3 length equals 15 residues. DNA of the CDR3: TGTGCCAGCTGCCCTACCAGGGAACTGAACACTGAAGCTTTCTTT. This gives the protein CASCPTRELNTEAFF.

The rearrangement links TRBV6-1 to TRBJ2-2; D is unresolved. The CDR3 is 12 residues long. V dropped 6 bases and J dropped 6 bases, with 8 bases sitting between them. The germline CDR1 and CDR2 sequences are MNHNS and SASEGT. The CDR3: CASSPGPGELFF. The CDR3 region has the DNA TGTGCCAGCAGCCCGGGTCCCGGGGAGCTGTTTTTT.

The V call is TRBV12-3 or TRBV12-4, the J call TRBJ1-1, with a weak D call TRBD1 (6 bases). Trimming left V 5 bases short and J 7 bases short, with 11 bases between. The CDR3 consists of 12 residues. CDR3 in DNA: TGTGCCAGCAGTCCAGGACAGTTTGAAGCTTTCTTT. It translates to CASSPGQFEAFF.

In this sample, this clone turned up once. The rearrangement joins TRBV21-1 to TRBJ2-3; TRBD2 was called by the table and not checked on the DNA. TRBV21-1 is a pseudogene. The CDR3 runs 17 residues. This chain's CDR3 is CASSNPPLAGEWRAQYF. In DNA, the CDR3 is TGTGCCAGCAGCAACCCCCCACTAGCGGGAGAATGGAGAGCGCAGTATTTT.

The chain couples TRBV9 to TRBJ2-7, with D possibly being TRBD1 (6 bases). This CDR3 contains 14 residues. V lost 4 bases and J 4 bases, leaving 15 bases between the germline ends. Germline CDR1 is SGDLS and CDR2 is YYNGEE. CDR3 in DNA: TGTGCCAGCAGCAACCTTCAGGGGCCGTACGAGCAGTACTTC. It yields the protein CASSNLQGPYEQYF.

J is TRBJ1-3 and V is TRBV2; TRBD1 aligns across 7 bases. Trimming removed 7 bases from V and 3 bases from J; junction bases left unmatched: 9. Germline assignment: CDR1 SNHLY and CDR2 FYNNEI. The CDR3 extends over 15 amino acids. CDR3 in DNA: TGTGCCAGCAAAAACAGGGGAGGAGGTGGAAACACCATATATTTT. Amino acid sequence: CASKNRGGGGNTIYF.

The chain employs TRBV10-3 and TRBJ2-7, with 7 nucleotides matching TRBD1. CDR1 and CDR2 (germline): ENHRY, SYGVKD. The CDR3 runs 15 residues. J gave up 3 bases and V 7 bases, and 12 bases lay outside the gene matches. The CDR3 region is CAIKEDRGLSYEQYF. Written as DNA, the CDR3 is TGTGCCATCAAAGAGGATAGGGGGCTTAGCTACGAGCAGTACTTC.

This clone was counted a single time. The chain carries TRBV12-3 or TRBV12-4 and TRBJ2-1; possibly TRBD2 for D (5 bases). The CDR3 is made up of 12 amino acids. Trimming stripped 3 bases from V and 5 bases from J, with 5 bases between. CDR3 sequence (DNA): TGTGCCAGCAGTTTCGGGGACAATGAGCAGTTCTTC. It specifies CASSFGDNEQFF.

This rearrangement joins TRBV9 to TRBJ1-1, with 8 positions matching TRBD1. This CDR3 region has 15 residues. CDR1 and CDR2 (germline): SGDLS, YYNGEE. The V segment lost 5 bases and the J segment 4 bases; nucleotides outside the gene matches: 10. The CDR3 DNA follows: TGTGCCAGCAGAGCAGGGGGCGTTGAGGGCACTGAAGCTTTCTTT. As protein: CASRAGGVEGTEAFF. Together with reference TRBV9 and TRBJ1-1, the CDR3 gives the full variable domain: DSGVTQTPKHLITATGQRVTLRCSPRSGDLSVYWYQQSLDQGLQFLIQYYNGEERAKGNILERFSAQQFPDLHSELNLSSLELGDSALYFCASRAGGVEGTEAFFGQGTRLTVV.

This chain joins TRBV11-3 and TRBJ2-2; no clear D. The germline V and J ends were trimmed by 5 bases and 5 bases, with 18 bases remaining between them. Germline V lookup: CDR1 SGHNT, CDR2 YENEEA. The CDR3 totals 16 residues. The CDR3 loop reads CASSGVGLGPTGELFF. DNA for the CDR3: TGTGCCAGCAGCGGAGTAGGCCTGGGTCCAACCGGGGAGCTGTTTTTT.

The V and J genes are TRBV19 and TRBJ2-2; tentatively, D is TRBD2 (5 bases). CDR3 length equals 14 residues. The V end lost 8 bases, the J end lost 1 base, and 11 bases lay between the germline ends. CDR1 is LNHDA, CDR2 SQIVND, per germline (reference sequence). This CDR3 reads CASRRQLNTGELFF. CDR3 coding DNA: TGTGCCAGTCGGAGGCAGTTGAACACCGGGGAGCTGTTTTTT. The full variable domain, in which reference TRBV19 and TRBJ2-2 provide the parts outside the CDR3, is DGGITQSPKYLFRKEGQNVTLSCEQNLNHDAMYWYRQDPGQGLRLIYYSQIVNDFQKGDIAEGYSVSREKKESFPLTVTSAQKNPTAFYLCASRRQLNTGELFFGEGSRLTVL.

V gene TRBV19 combines with J gene TRBJ1-6, with D possibly matching TRBD1 (5 bases). The CDR3 runs 14 residues. The germline V gene has CDR1 LNHDA and CDR2 SQIVND (reference sequence). V dropped 6 bases and J dropped 9 bases, with 15 bases sitting between them. CDR3 sequence reads: CASSRESGSSPLHF. DNA of the CDR3: TGTGCCAGTAGCAGGGAAAGTGGAAGTTCACCCCTCCACTTT.

The chain links TRBV18 to TRBJ1-1, with TRBD1 identical over 10 bases. Losses at the gene ends were 6 bases for V and 11 bases for J; bases not matched to a gene: 12. The CDR3 totals 14 residues. Germline V CDR1 and CDR2: KGHSH, LQKENI. The CDR3 DNA reads as TGTGCCAGCTCCCCTGACAGGGGGCAGTTAGAGGCTTTCTTT. Protein sequence: CASSPDRGQLEAFF.

The chain couples TRBV5-1 to TRBJ2-5; D perhaps matches TRBD1 (7 bases). V was pared by 1 base and J by 0 bases, with 10 bases between. The CDR3 consists of 15 residues. CDR1 and CDR2 (germline): SGHRS, YFSETQ. The CDR3 nucleotides read TGCGCCAGCAGCTTGCAGGGGGGAGACCAAGAGACCCAGTACTTC. Amino acid sequence: CASSLQGGDQETQYF.

CDR3 amino acids: CASSLGGGIQYF. The CDR3 DNA sequence: TGTGCCAGCAGCCTCGGGGGAGGGATTCAGTACTTC. The chain recombines TRBV4-2 with TRBJ2-4, with 7 bases fitting TRBD2. Germline loops: CDR1 LGHNA, CDR2 YNFKEQ. The trim removed 4 bases at V and 10 bases at J, leaving 4 bases unmatched. This CDR3 comprises 12 residues.

The chain is built from TRBV7-2 and TRBJ1-6; 10 bases match TRBD1. V was pared by 5 bases and J by 10 bases, with 11 bases of the junction left unmatched. The CDR3 contains 16 residues. The germline V gene has CDR1 SGHTA and CDR2 FQGNSA. The CDR3 protein is CASSLSGQGLGSPLHF. As DNA, the CDR3 is TGTGCCAGCAGCCTATCGGGACAGGGGCTTGGGTCACCCCTCCACTTT.

V is TRBV7-2 and J is TRBJ2-7; D might be TRBD2 (5 bases). CDR1 and CDR2 (germline): SGHTA, FQGNSA. The CDR3 length is 14 residues. V lost 4 bases, J lost 5 bases, and 15 bases lay in between. Written as DNA, the CDR3 is TGTGCCAGCAGCTCCGGACTCATCTCGGACGAGCAGTACTTC. It specifies CASSSGLISDEQYF.

This chain joins TRBV18 and TRBJ2-7; D not resolved. The V gene lost 2 bases and the J gene lost 0 bases, with 11 bases spanning the gap. Germline V gives CDR1 KGHSH, CDR2 LQKENI. This CDR3 has 15 amino acids. CDR3 sequence: CASSPAPALSYEQYF. CDR3 sequence (DNA): TGTGCCAGCTCACCAGCGCCCGCCCTCTCCTACGAGCAGTACTTC. Using reference TRBV18 and TRBJ2-7 for the parts outside the CDR3, the full variable domain is NAGVMQNPRHLVRRRGQEARLRCSPMKGHSHVYWYRQLPEEGLKFMVYLQKENIIDESGMPKERFSAEFPKEGPSILRIQQVVRGDSAAYFCASSPAPALSYEQYFGPGTRLTVT.

This chain's CDR3 is CASSLGVATDEQYF. The DNA for the CDR3 is TGTGCCAGCAGCTTAGGGGTAGCCACCGACGAGCAGTACTTC. This chain uses TRBV7-9 with TRBJ2-7; D is unresolved. In germline, CDR1 is SEHNR, CDR2 FQNEAQ (reference sequence). This CDR3 has 14 residues. The germline V and J ends were trimmed by 1 base and 5 bases, with 12 bases remaining between them.